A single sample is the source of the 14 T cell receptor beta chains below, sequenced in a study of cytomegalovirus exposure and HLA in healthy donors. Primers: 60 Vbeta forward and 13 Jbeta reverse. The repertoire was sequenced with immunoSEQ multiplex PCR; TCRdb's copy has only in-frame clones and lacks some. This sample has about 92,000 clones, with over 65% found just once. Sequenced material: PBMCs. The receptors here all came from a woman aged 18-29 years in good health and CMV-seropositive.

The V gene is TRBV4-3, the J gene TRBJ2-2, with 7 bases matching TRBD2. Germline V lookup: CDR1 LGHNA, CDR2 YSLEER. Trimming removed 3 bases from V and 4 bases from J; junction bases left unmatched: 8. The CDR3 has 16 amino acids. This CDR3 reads CASSHRGGEGTGELFF. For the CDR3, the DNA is TGCGCCAGCAGCCATAGGGGAGGGGAAGGCACCGGGGAGCTGTTTTTT.

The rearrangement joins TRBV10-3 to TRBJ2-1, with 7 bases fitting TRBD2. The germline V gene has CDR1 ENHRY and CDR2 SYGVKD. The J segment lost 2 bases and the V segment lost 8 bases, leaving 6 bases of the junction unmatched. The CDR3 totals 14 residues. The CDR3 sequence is CAIAPSGTYNEQFF. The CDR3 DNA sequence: TGTGCCATCGCCCCGAGCGGGACCTACAATGAGCAGTTCTTC.

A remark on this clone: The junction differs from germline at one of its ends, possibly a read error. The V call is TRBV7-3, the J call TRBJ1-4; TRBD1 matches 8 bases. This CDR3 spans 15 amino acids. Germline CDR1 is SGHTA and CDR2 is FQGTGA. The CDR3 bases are TGTGCCAGCAGCCTAACCGGGACAGGCAATGAAAAACTGTTTTTT. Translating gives CASSLTGTGNEKLFF.

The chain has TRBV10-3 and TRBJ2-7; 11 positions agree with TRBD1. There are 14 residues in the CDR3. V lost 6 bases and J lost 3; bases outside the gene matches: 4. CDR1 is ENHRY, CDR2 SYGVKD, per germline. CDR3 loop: CAIRPGTGGYEQYF. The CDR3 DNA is TGTGCCATCAGGCCCGGGACAGGGGGCTACGAGCAGTACTTC.

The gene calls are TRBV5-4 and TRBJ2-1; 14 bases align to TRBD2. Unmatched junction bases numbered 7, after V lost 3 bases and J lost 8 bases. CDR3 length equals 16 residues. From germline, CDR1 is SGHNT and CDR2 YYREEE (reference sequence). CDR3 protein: CASSSGTSGSWDEQFF. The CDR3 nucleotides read TGTGCCAGCAGCTCCGGGACTAGCGGGAGTTGGGATGAGCAGTTCTTC.

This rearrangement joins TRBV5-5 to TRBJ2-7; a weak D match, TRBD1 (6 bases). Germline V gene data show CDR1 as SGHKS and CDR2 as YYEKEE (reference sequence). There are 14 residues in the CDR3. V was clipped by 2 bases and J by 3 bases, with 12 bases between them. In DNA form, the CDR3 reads TGTGCCAGCAGCTTCGTGGCAGGGGACTACGAGCAGTACTTC. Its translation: CASSFVAGDYEQYF. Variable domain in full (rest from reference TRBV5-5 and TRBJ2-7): DAGVTQSPTHLIKTRGQQVTLRCSPISGHKSVSWYQQVLGQGPQFIFQYYEKEERGRGNFPDRFSARQFPNYSSELNVNALLLGDSALYLCASSFVAGDYEQYFGPGTRLTVT.

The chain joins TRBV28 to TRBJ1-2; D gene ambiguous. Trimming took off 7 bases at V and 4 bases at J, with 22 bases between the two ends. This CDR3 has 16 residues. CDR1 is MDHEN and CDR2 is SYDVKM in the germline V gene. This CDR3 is CASTNPRVAGGYGYTF. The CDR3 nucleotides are TGTGCCAGCACCAATCCTCGGGTGGCCGGCGGCTATGGCTACACCTTC.

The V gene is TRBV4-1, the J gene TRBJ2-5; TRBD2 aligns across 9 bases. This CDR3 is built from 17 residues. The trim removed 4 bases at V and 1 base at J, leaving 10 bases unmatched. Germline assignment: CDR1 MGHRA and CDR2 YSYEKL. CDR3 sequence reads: CASSPTALAGFQETQYF. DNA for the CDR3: TGCGCCAGCAGCCCAACCGCACTAGCGGGCTTCCAAGAGACCCAGTACTTC.

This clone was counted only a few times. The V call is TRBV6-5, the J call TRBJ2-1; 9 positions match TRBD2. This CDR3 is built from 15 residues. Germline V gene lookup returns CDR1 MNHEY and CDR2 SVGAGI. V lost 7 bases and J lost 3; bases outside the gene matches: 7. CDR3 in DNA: TGTGCCAGCACTCCGCCTAGCGGGGTCTACAATGAGCAGTTCTTC. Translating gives CASTPPSGVYNEQFF.

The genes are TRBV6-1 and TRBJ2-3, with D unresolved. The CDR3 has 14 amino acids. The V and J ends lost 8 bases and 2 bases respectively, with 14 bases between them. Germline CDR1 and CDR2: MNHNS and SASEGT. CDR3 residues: CASALPGATDTQYF. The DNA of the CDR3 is TGTGCCAGCGCCCTCCCCGGAGCCACAGATACGCAGTATTTT.

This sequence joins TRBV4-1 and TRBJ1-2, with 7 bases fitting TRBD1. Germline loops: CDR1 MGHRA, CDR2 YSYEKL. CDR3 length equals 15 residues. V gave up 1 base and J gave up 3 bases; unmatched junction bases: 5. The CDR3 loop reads CASSQVRGSDYGYTF. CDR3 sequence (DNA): TGCGCCAGCAGCCAAGTCAGGGGGTCGGACTATGGCTACACCTTC.

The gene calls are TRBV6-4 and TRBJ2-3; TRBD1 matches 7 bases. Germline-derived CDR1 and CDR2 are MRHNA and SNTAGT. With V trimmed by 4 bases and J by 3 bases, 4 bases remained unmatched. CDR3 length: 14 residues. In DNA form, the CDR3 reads TGTGCCAGCAGTGGGGGGACAGAAACAGATACGCAGTATTTT. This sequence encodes CASSGGTETDTQYF.

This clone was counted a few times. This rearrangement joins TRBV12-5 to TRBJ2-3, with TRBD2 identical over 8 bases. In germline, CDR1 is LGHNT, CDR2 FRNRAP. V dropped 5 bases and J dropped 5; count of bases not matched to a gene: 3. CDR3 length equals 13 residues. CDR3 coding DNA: TGTGCTAGTGGTCGCGGGGGGATAGATACGCAGTATTTT. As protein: CASGRGGIDTQYF. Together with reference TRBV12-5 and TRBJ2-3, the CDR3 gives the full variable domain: DARVTQTPRHKVTEMGQEVTMRCQPILGHNTVFWYRQTMMQGLELLAYFRNRAPLDDSGMPKDRFSAEMPDATLATLKIQPSEPRDSAVYFCASGRGGIDTQYFGPGTRLTVL.

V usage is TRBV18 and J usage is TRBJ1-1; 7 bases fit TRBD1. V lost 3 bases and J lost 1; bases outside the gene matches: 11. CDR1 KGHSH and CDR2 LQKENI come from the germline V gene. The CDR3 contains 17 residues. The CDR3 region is CASSPLRQGATNTEAFF. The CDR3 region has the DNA TGTGCCAGCTCACCCCTTCGACAGGGCGCAACGAACACTGAAGCTTTCTTT.